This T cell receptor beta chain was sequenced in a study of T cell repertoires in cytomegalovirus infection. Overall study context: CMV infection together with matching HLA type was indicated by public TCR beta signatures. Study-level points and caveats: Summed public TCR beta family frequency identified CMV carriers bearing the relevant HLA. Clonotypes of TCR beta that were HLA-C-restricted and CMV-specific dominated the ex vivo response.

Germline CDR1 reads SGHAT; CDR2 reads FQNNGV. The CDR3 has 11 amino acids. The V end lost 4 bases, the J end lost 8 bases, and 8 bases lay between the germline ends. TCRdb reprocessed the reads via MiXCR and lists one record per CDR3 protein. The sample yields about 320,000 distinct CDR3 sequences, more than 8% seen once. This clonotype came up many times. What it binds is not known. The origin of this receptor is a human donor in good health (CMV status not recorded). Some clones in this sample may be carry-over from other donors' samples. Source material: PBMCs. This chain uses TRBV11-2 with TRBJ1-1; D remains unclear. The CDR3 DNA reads TGTGCCAGCAGCTCGTGGACGGAAGCTTTCTTT. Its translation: CASSSWTEAFF.